The 15 T cell receptor beta chains below come from one sample, sequenced in a study of cytomegalovirus exposure and HLA in healthy donors. Libraries were prepared by immunoSEQ multiplex PCR; TCRdb keeps only in-frame clonotypes and omits some of them. The table shows about 190,000 clones, with roughly 84% occurring only once. Input material: PBMCs. The receptors were sampled from a woman between 18 and 30 years old in good health and CMV-seropositive.

This clone showed up just a few times. This rearrangement joins TRBV7-2 to TRBJ1-1; D gene ambiguous. The CDR3 loop spans 18 amino acids. The germline V gene encodes CDR1 SGHTA and CDR2 FQGNSA. Deletions cut 4 bases from V and 4 bases from J, with 25 bases between. The CDR3 sequence is CASSSTVRSLTRGTEAFF. The CDR3 nucleotides read TGTGCCAGCAGCTCCACGGTCAGGAGTCTCACGCGGGGCACTGAAGCTTTCTTT.

The V gene is TRBV2, the J gene TRBJ2-7, with 12 bases aligning to TRBD2. Germline V CDR1 and CDR2: SNHLY, FYNNEI. The length of the CDR3 is 14 residues. The trim removed 7 bases at V and 4 bases at J, leaving 5 bases unmatched. For the CDR3, the DNA is TGTGCCAGCACCGGACTAGCGGGGATATACGAGCAGTACTTC. Protein product: CASTGLAGIYEQYF.

The chain has TRBV6-6 and TRBJ1-5, with D uncertain. Trimming removed 4 bases from V and 5 bases from J, with 9 bases in between. Germline values: CDR1 MNHNY, CDR2 SVGAGI (reference sequence). CDR3 length: 13 amino acids. The CDR3 DNA sequence: TGTGCCAGCAGTTCCCCCCCTCATCAGCCCCAGCATTTT. It is translated as CASSSPPHQPQHF.

The chain carries TRBV29-1 and TRBJ1-2, with a possible D match to TRBD1 (6 bases). CDR1 SQVTM and CDR2 ANQGSEA come from the germline V gene. This CDR3 spans 12 amino acids. V lost 8 bases to trimming and J lost 8 bases, with 18 bases between them. The chain's CDR3 is CSFLQGNWGYTF. The DNA for the CDR3 is TGCAGCTTCCTTCAGGGGAATTGGGGCTACACCTTC. The variable domain in full, with the rest retrieved from reference TRBV29-1 and TRBJ1-2, is SAVISQKPSRDICQRGTSLTIQCQVDSQVTMMFWYRQQPGQSLTLIATANQGSEATYESGFVIDKFPISRPNLTFSTLTVSNMSPEDSSIYLCSFLQGNWGYTFGSGTRLTVV.

This clone appeared a single time. J is TRBJ2-5 and V is TRBV7-9; D might be TRBD1 (6 bases). V lost 11 bases, J lost 4 bases, and 17 bases lay in between. The germline V gene has CDR1 SEHNR and CDR2 FQNEAQ (reference sequence). CDR3 length equals 13 residues. The CDR3 loop is CASYQGGTETQYF. CDR3 coding DNA: TGTGCCTCTTACCAAGGGGGTACAGAGACCCAGTACTTC.

V is TRBV23-1 and J is TRBJ2-5; D is perhaps TRBD1 (6 bases). TRBV23-1 has ORF status, its function being uncertain. The CDR3 is 13 amino acids. V lost 6 bases and J 4 bases, leaving 12 bases between the germline ends. The CDR3 DNA reads as TGCGCCAGCAGCACAGGGAGAGGAGAGACCCAGTACTTC. It yields the protein CASSTGRGETQYF.

This clone turned up a few times. The rearrangement joins TRBV2 to TRBJ2-7, with 12 bases lining up with TRBD2. The V gene's germline CDR1 is SNHLY and CDR2 FYNNEI. The CDR3 contains 14 residues. Losses at the gene ends were 7 bases for V and 4 bases for J; bases not matched to a gene: 5. The CDR3 coding sequence is TGTGCCAGCAAAGGACTAGCGGGGTATTACGAGCAGTACTTC. Translation: CASKGLAGYYEQYF.

This clone appeared a few times. The rearrangement links TRBV9 to TRBJ2-2, with D possibly matching TRBD1 (5 bases). Trimming took off 3 bases at V and 2 bases at J, with 11 bases between the two ends. The CDR3 runs 15 residues. Germline lookup yields CDR1 SGDLS and CDR2 YYNGEE. As DNA, the CDR3 is TGTGCCAGCAGCGCGACCCAGGGTAACACCGGGGAGCTGTTTTTT. Encoded protein: CASSATQGNTGELFF.

The chain is built from TRBV7-2 and TRBJ2-6; no firm D call. Germline assignment: CDR1 SGHTA and CDR2 FQGNSA. V gave up 5 bases and J gave up 2 bases, with 10 bases separating them. There are 15 residues in the CDR3. The CDR3 here is CASSPQSPGANVLTF. The DNA of the CDR3 is TGTGCCAGCAGCCCGCAGTCGCCTGGGGCCAACGTCCTGACTTTC.

The rearrangement joins TRBV15 to TRBJ2-7; D uncertain. Germline V gene lookup returns CDR1 LNHNV and CDR2 YYDKDF (reference sequence). The CDR3 runs 12 residues. V was pared by 2 bases and J by 4 bases, with 6 bases between. Written as DNA, the CDR3 is TGTGCCACCAGCAGAATAGAATACGAGCAGTACTTC. Its translation: CATSRIEYEQYF.

V and J are TRBV7-9 and TRBJ1-2; 9 bases agree with TRBD1. The germline CDR1 and CDR2 sequences are SEHNR and FQNEAQ (reference sequence). V was clipped by 5 bases and J by 2 bases; unmatched bases: 9. The length of the CDR3 is 16 residues. CDR3 residues: CASSPYAGTGNYGYTF. CDR3 nucleotide sequence: TGTGCCAGCAGCCCCTACGCTGGGACAGGGAACTATGGCTACACCTTC.

This clone was counted only a few times. The CDR3 protein is CASRRTGRYEQYF. DNA of the CDR3: TGTGCCAGCAGGAGGACAGGCCGCTACGAGCAGTACTTC. The chain is built from TRBV14 and TRBJ2-7; 7 nucleotides align to TRBD1. CDR3 length: 13 residues. Germline V gene data show CDR1 as SGHDN and CDR2 as FVKESK. Losses at the gene ends were 6 bases for V and 3 bases for J; bases not matched to a gene: 5.

The V call is TRBV6-5, the J call TRBJ2-7; 11 positions agree with TRBD1. Germline-derived CDR1 and CDR2 are MNHEY and SVGAGI. V was clipped by 6 bases and J by 7 bases; unmatched bases: 8. The CDR3 extends over 14 amino acids. CDR3 in DNA: TGTGCCAGCAGCCTGGGACAGGGGGGTTGGGAGCAGTACTTC. Its protein is CASSLGQGGWEQYF.

The V gene is TRBV5-1, the J gene TRBJ2-3, with D possibly matching TRBD1 (6 bases). V was cut by 2 bases and J by 0 bases, with 16 bases left in between. The length of the CDR3 is 17 residues. Germline loops: CDR1 SGHRS, CDR2 YFSETQ. CDR3 DNA sequence: TGCGCCAGCAGCTTTGGTGGGGAGACAGGAAGCACAGATACGCAGTATTTT. Translation: CASSFGGETGSTDTQYF. The full variable domain, its missing parts supplied by reference TRBV5-1 and TRBJ2-3, is KAGVTQTPRYLIKTRGQQVTLSCSPISGHRSVSWYQQTPGQGLQFLFEYFSETQRNKGNFPGRFSGRQFSNSRSEMNVSTLELGDSALYLCASSFGGETGSTDTQYFGPGTRLTVL.

In DNA form, the CDR3 reads TGTGCCAGCACCCGAGGGAATGAGCAGTTCTTC. Its protein product is CASTRGNEQFF. V and J are TRBV5-6 and TRBJ2-1; D might be TRBD2 (5 bases). Germline CDR1 is SGHDT and CDR2 is YYEEEE. The CDR3 totals 11 residues. V was shortened by 6 bases and J by 7 bases, with 8 bases between the two germline ends.